This entry describes one T cell receptor (beta chain). The entry originates in a study of blood T cell repertoires in COVID-19. Sequencing used immunoSEQ multiplex PCR; TCRdb keeps in-frame clones, though not all of them. The table shows 150,000 to 200,000 clones, with roughly 80% occurring only once. J gave up 0 bases and V 4 bases, and 4 bases lay outside the gene matches. The CDR3 is 15 residues long. The germline V gene has CDR1 LNHDA and CDR2 SQIVND (reference sequence). The TCR sequence derives from a middle-aged man who had recovered from COVID-19. Sequencing was done on a sample of PBMCs or T cells enriched from blood (not recorded which). This chain joins TRBV19 and TRBJ1-2, with 8 bases lining up with TRBD1. The CDR3 region is CASSRQGIANYGYTF. In DNA, the CDR3 is TGTGCCAGTAGTAGACAGGGGATAGCTAACTATGGCTACACCTTC.